The 5 T cell receptor beta chains given below trace back to one sample, sequenced in a study of blood T cell repertoires in COVID-19. Data came from immunoSEQ multiplex PCR; TCRdb stores just in-frame clones and leaves some out. The data hold 150,000 or so clones, with more than 70% observed a single time. Sample: peripheral blood. These receptors all stem from a human donor in a cohort sampled during active COVID-19.

This chain links TRBV9 with TRBJ2-3, with D perhaps TRBD1 (6 bases). The CDR3 has 13 amino acids. Germline lookup yields CDR1 SGDLS and CDR2 YYNGEE. Between the trimmed V and J ends, which lost 4 bases and 5 bases, there was a span of 11 bases. As DNA, the CDR3 is TGTGCCAGCAGCCCAGAGGACAGAGATACGCAGTATTTT. Residues: CASSPEDRDTQYF.

The J gene is TRBJ2-2, the V gene TRBV7-8, with 10 nucleotides matching TRBD2. There are 16 residues in the CDR3. Germline trimming cut 5 bases from V and 9 bases from J; bases unmatched to any gene: 12. CDR1 is SGHVS, CDR2 FQNEAQ, per germline. The CDR3 here is CASSLLAGGHHRELFF. CDR3 bases: TGTGCCAGCAGCCTATTAGCGGGGGGCCATCACCGGGAGCTGTTTTTT.

The chain carries TRBV5-4 and TRBJ2-3; D gene uncertain. Germline V gene sequence: CDR1 SGHNT, CDR2 YYREEE (reference sequence). The CDR3 is 12 amino acids. V was trimmed by 1 base and J by 3 bases, leaving 3 bases between them. The CDR3 loop is CASSLLTDTQYF. The CDR3 DNA follows: TGTGCCAGCAGCTTGTTAACAGATACGCAGTATTTT.

The chain uses TRBV6-6 and TRBJ2-2; 8 positions match TRBD1. CDR3 length: 17 amino acids. Per the germline V gene, CDR1 is MNHNY and CDR2 is SVGAGI (reference sequence). V shed 5 bases and J 7 bases; nucleotides not matched to a gene: 15. This chain's CDR3 is CASSHPGPRGRIGELFF. The CDR3 nucleotides are TGTGCCAGCAGTCACCCGGGGCCCAGGGGGCGGATCGGGGAGCTGTTTTTT.

The chain recombines TRBV7-8 with TRBJ1-5; TRBD1 matches at 7 bases. The CDR3 has 14 amino acids. The germline gives CDR1 SGHVS, CDR2 FQNEAQ. The V segment lost 4 bases and the J segment 6 bases; nucleotides outside the gene matches: 6. CDR3 nucleotides: TGTGCCAGCAGCTCAAGACAGGGTAGTCAGCCCCAGCATTTT. As protein: CASSSRQGSQPQHF.